This T cell receptor (beta chain) was identified in a study of cytomegalovirus exposure and HLA in healthy donors (dated by TCRdb to 2016 to 2017). Turning to the overall study: An earlier analysis of roughly 500 of the donors reported 250 to 300 Gb of sequence data and around 120 million unique TCR beta sequences from roughly 200 million T cells. An early release covering roughly 600 HLA-typed donors comprised approximately 290 gigabases of sequencing data and roughly 86 million unique TCR sequences. The genetic ancestry cluster associated with self-reported Caucasian donors included over 80% of the 300 to 450 genotyped donors. The study aimed to test whether cataloging public T cell receptors could reveal signatures of past pathogen exposure. The T cell repertoires of some 700 subjects were profiled by immunosequencing and related to cytomegalovirus serostatus. Besides the first cohort of roughly 640 subjects, a separate validation cohort made up of 90 to 150 different subjects was used. To predict cytomegalovirus infection status, the study brought together high-throughput TCR immunosequencing, statistical association of individual TCRs with disease status, and machine learning. A later analysis re-analyzed previously published TCR beta repertoires from 660 or so donors and added high-resolution HLA genotyping to study TCR occurrence patterns. In the later analysis, no new phenotypic data were used to find candidate immune exposures; instead, reliance was placed on TCR beta sequences and their occurrence across donors. In an earlier analysis of 500 to 650 of the donors, high-throughput TCR beta sequencing was used to judge whether each TCR beta V gene segment behaved as functional or pseudogenic. Alongside the repertoire data, information on donor age, sex, ethnicity and CMV serostatus was compiled. Genome-wide SNP genotypes for about 65% of the 666 donors were used in a later genetic analysis, which treated that subset as a discovery cohort. Every discovery cohort repertoire had been produced on one sequencing platform. HLA typing covered class I and class II loci at four-digit resolution. The number of typed donors differed by locus: roughly 629-640 for A, B, C, DRB1 and DQB1; some 540 for DQA1; 606 for DPA1; and around 490 for DPB1. Because of strong linkage in the cohort, four or five DR-DQ haplotypes were treated as single units for association and clustering. Across under 500 genotyped donors of the cohort, an average of approximately 240,000 unique TCR beta nucleotide sequences per donor were sequenced, and roughly a sixth of those sequences were non-productive.

The germline ends are 14 bases apart after V is trimmed by 1 base and J by 5 bases. From the cysteine through the phenylalanine, the CDR3 covers 15 amino acids. The CDR3 DNA has 45 bases and is translated from base 1. Reading the germline V gene gives CDR1 SGHAT and CDR2 FQNNGV. The library was made by the immunoSEQ multiplex PCR assay. A mixture of 60 forward primers for TCR Vbeta segments and 13 reverse primers for TCR Jbeta segments was used in the multiplex PCR. The CDR3 region of rearranged TCR beta genes was amplified from genomic DNA by a multiplex PCR assay. Amplified TCR beta libraries were sequenced as 87-base-pair reads on the Illumina HiSeq System. The study's processing was this. A later analysis counted some 80 million unique TCR beta chains across the 666 repertoires, and around 12 million of these chains were shared by at least two donors. Raw reads were error-corrected and collapsed into unique sequences by a nearest-neighbor algorithm in which closely related sequences were merged to remove PCR and sequencing errors. V, D and J gene segments were assigned by aligning CDR3 sequences to IMGT reference sequences. Each retained sequence needed at least a six-nucleotide match to both a V gene segment and a J gene segment. A rearrangement counted as productive if the CDR3 had no stop codons and remained in frame with V and J, and every other rearrangement counted as non-productive. CDR3 was defined according to IMGT convention as the region running from the second conserved V-encoded cysteine to the conserved J-encoded phenylalanine. The earlier analysis of 500 to 650 of the donors excluded any sequence lacking an unambiguous match to a single V gene segment. An earlier analysis of 500 to 600 of the donors classified V segments as functional when productive rearrangements were above 56.7% and as segregating when the standard deviation between donors was above 5%. To diagnose cytomegalovirus status from the catalog of TCR beta chain sequences, a statistical classification framework was built. In a later analysis, TCR nucleotide sequences were compared against IMGT/GENE-DB human TR gene sequences so that V and J genes could be assigned. In a later analysis, CDR3 sequences and most-parsimonious VDJ recombination scenarios were assigned using the TCRdist pipeline. A later analysis defined each TCR beta chain by its CDR3 amino acid sequence plus V-gene family, and excluded reads lacking a unique V-gene family. In a later analysis, a few hundred highly shared, low-generation-probability nucleotide sequences were removed to address suspected cross-contamination and a sequencing artifact. In a later analysis, a clonal expansion index for each public chain was calculated from normalized within-repertoire ranks of inferred template counts. Generation probabilities in a later analysis came from a VDJ recombination model fitted to out-of-frame rearrangements, and those results were checked against IGoR. Hypergeometric tests were used in a later analysis to score TCR-TCR, TCR-HLA and TCR-CMV co-occurrence, with a repertoire-size bias correction applied to the TCR pairs. A later analysis estimated false discovery rates by permuting HLA or CMV assignments 20 times. A later analysis grouped co-occurring TCRs with DBSCAN, adding TCRdist sequence similarity when clustering within HLA-allele-positive subsets. Repertoires with fewer than 30,000 or more than 120,000 public chains, plus five repertoires with anomalous nucleotide sharing, were excluded from co-occurrence clustering. The source is immuneACCESS, and TCRdb retained only in-frame sequences with V and J called. Part of the clones is not carried over; for the studies checked, unresolved V genes explain less than half of this, and the remainder is unexplained. V, J and clone size reflect that table, while D and trimming were determined from the DNA. This sample holds around 200,000 clones; less than 90% were observed only once. The top ten clonotypes cover around 0.31% of the sample.

The cohort consisted of 600 or so healthy bone marrow donors. At the time of sampling, all cohort members were nominally healthy, though unrecorded immune exposures were likely present. The donor tested CMV seronegative and was one of the 352 seronegative cohort members. A peripheral blood sample was provided by each donor, and peripheral blood mononuclear cells were used for TCR beta sequencing. Genomic DNA extraction from the blood cell samples was performed with the Qiagen DNeasy Blood Extraction Kit. To note about this clone: Its antigen specificity is not known. Base-call qualities are not available, and no considerably larger clone is one nucleotide away.

On the study overall, not on this receptor specifically: Most TCR sequences were observed very rarely across donors, whereas some public TCRs were present in many individuals. Sequencing depth was assumed to be roughly uniform across donors in the presence/absence analyses, though that assumption may not hold. Because HLA typing was unavailable for some donors at each locus, only the typed subset was used in association tests. In a later analysis, TCR association rates were found to vary across HLA loci, with the most associated TCRs seen for DRB1 alleles and the fewest for HLA-C alleles. The only immune exposure information available for the cohort was CMV serostatus. In a later analysis, most CMV-associated TCR beta chains were found to appear HLA-restricted, with HLA associations seemingly driven largely by CMV exposure. An earlier analysis of some 590 of the donors showed that most TCR beta V segments appeared in productive rearrangements either about 87% or about 30% of the time, which broadly matched IMGT annotations. In the study, 150 to 200 TCR beta chains were listed as associated with cytomegalovirus. Because counts were too low, around 18 rarely observed V segments, including chromosome 9 orphons, were left out of the earlier analysis of about 500 of the donors. According to the authors, the approach could potentially be generalized to other disease states and immunological phenotypes. In this cohort, only TCR beta chains were sequenced, and detectable features were limited by the absence of alpha or paired-chain data. A further reported finding was that TCR beta sequences accurately predicted the HLA-A and HLA-B alleles for most subjects in the first cohort. Some IMGT-functional V segments, including TRBV6-2 and TRBV6-3, could not be told apart with the 87-base-pair reads, so those segments were excluded. At a false discovery rate of 0.05, a later analysis linked roughly 17,000 TCR beta sequences to specific HLA alleles. Compared with the approximately 710-donor mean, donors in an Asian-associated ancestry cluster had fewer N-insertions in productive TCRs, according to a later genetic analysis. Strong co-occurrence of HLA alleles, especially DR and DQ, made assigning TCR associations to individual alleles difficult. Several of the top co-occurrence clusters appeared to be linked to parvovirus B19, influenza, CMV and Epstein-Barr virus, according to a later analysis. A cluster of highly shared sequence variants was judged likely to represent a technical artifact of the sequencing pipeline. Linkage disequilibrium might explain the correlated functional status among segregating V segments, but an unknown experimental factor could not be excluded. The classifier was reported to diagnose cytomegalovirus status with high specificity and sensitivity in both the original and validation cohorts. In a later analysis, HLA-associated TCR beta chains showed more clonal expansion and lower generation probabilities than non-associated chains that were equally common. In a later genetic analysis, a missense DCLRE1C variant was associated with V-gene and J-gene trimming of TCR beta chains, and the association was replicated in an independent cohort. A few of the identified cytomegalovirus-associated TCR beta chains were confirmed in vitro to be specific for cytomegalovirus antigens.

The receptor chain draws on TRBV11-2 and TRBJ1-1; the best D guess is TRBD1, with 6 bases matching. The material sequenced was PBMCs. The receptor was isolated from a woman aged 25 to 45 in good health and CMV-seronegative. The nucleotide sequence is given as TGTGCCAGCAGCTTAGTTGGGGGGGCTGGAACTGAAGCTTTCTTT. This encodes CASSLVGGAGTEAFF.